This TCR beta chain was captured in a study of early T cells in non-severe SARS-CoV-2 infection (dated by TCRdb to the early 2020s). In terms of the full investigation: TCR sequencing used bulk RNA from unsorted whole blood, so alpha and beta chains could not be paired. Study-wide findings and limitations: VDJdb matching was skewed toward anti-spike CD8 responses and likely underestimated virus-specific expansions, missing private and CD4 specificities.

The trim is 3 bases for V and 7 bases for J, with a gap of 8 bases between the germline ends. The germline V gene yields SGHRS for CDR1 and YFSETQ for CDR2. The CDR3 sequence holds 11 residues, the cysteine and phenylalanine included. The sequence is cut down to CDR3 DNA, 33 bases in frame from base 1. Set within a cohort of healthcare workers in London, UK, this nested case-control study involved weekly PCR testing of nasopharyngeal swabs along with blood sampling. Healthcare workers were recruited between 23 and 31 March 2020, during the week of the UK lockdown, and were followed weekly for up to roughly 16 weeks. In its sample, this clonotype was seen a few times. The antigen it recognizes is unknown. Base-call qualities are not available, and no considerably larger clone is one nucleotide away. Libraries were constructed by 5' RACE. The listed sequencing device is NextSeq 500. To correct for sequencing error and PCR bias, the TCR library protocol tagged individual cDNA molecules with unique molecular identifiers. Sequencing covered both TCR alpha and beta chains, and within each sample the abundances of alpha and beta sequences were tightly co-correlated. Processing in the source paper ran as follows. Decombinator V4 was used to perform V gene, J gene and CDR3 annotation of TCR sequences. Expanded TCRs were defined as changing significantly between any two time points under a Poisson model with p below 0.0001. TCR abundances were normalised to the total number of TCRs sequenced in each sample and reported as counts per million. MAIT TCRs were defined by TRAV1-2 paired with TRAJ12, TRAJ20 or TRAJ33, and iNKT TCRs by TRAV10 paired with TRAJ18. VDJdb, accessed 1 November 2021, was searched for CMV, EBV and SARS-CoV-2 annotated TCRs, excluding TCRs annotated for multiple antigens. TCRdb reanalyzed the raw reads on its own, using fastp at Q25 for trimming and MiXCR for clone calling, and kept in-frame beta chains. For every CDR3 protein sequence, its rows merge into one entry that carries the most common genes and DNA. The V and J calls follow TCRdb's processing rather than the paper's. This sample comprises roughly 61,000 distinct CDR3 sequences, roughly 10% of them detected only once. The ten top clones hold more than 1.5% of the sample.

This clonotype was sampled from an adult who was a healthcare worker with PCR-confirmed SARS-CoV-2 infection or an uninfected control (not recorded which). What was sequenced was whole blood. The sequence is built from TRBV5-1 and TRBJ2-7; TRBD2 could be the D gene, as 5 bases match. Read as DNA, the sequence is TGCGCCAGCAGCTCAGGACTGGAGCAGTACTTC. Its coded protein is CASSSGLEQYF.